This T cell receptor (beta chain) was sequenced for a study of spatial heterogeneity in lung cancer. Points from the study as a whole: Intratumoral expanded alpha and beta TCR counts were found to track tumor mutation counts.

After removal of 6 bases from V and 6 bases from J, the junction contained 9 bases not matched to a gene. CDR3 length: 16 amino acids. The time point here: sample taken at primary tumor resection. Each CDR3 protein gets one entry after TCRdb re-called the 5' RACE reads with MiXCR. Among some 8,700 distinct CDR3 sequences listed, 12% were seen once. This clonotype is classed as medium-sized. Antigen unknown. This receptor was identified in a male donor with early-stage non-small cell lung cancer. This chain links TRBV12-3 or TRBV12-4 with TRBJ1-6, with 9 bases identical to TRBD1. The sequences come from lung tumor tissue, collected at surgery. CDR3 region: CASSLLGQGSNSPLHF. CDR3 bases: TGTGCCAGCAGCCTGTTAGGACAGGGGAGTAATTCACCCCTCCACTTT.